This T cell receptor beta chain was captured by sequencing in a study of blood T cell repertoires in COVID-19 (TCRdb year 2020). Context from the whole study: Samples covering the acute and convalescent phases of COVID-19 were provided by collaborators in the United States, Italy and Spain. The material from the prospective study consisted of cDNA or gDNA derived from T cells, B-cell-depleted T cells, or PBMCs. The dataset comprised deeply sampled blood TCRbeta repertoires from subjects exposed to, actively infected with, or recovered from COVID-19. The repertoires were made available in a free public database intended to serve as a resource for research on the immune response to SARS-CoV-2. The samples were drawn from the first 160 participants of the ongoing ImmuneRACE study and from some 1,300 subjects provided by 6 global collaborators. The sample metadata nearly always contained a de-identified subject ID, COVID-19 status, age in years and sex. Where HLA class I and class II types were available, the types were taken from metadata supplied by the sample provider, not from assay-based typing.

The research as a whole found: The quantity of clinical and demographic metadata differed by source and by participant and was supplied without curation.

The immunoSEQ Assay, a bias-controlled multiplex PCR, was used to amplify TCRbeta CDR3 regions from genomic DNA. In the paper's pipeline: The number of nucleated cells in each sample was estimated from the amplification of reference gene primers within the assay. Sequence reads were collapsed and filtered to measure the absolute abundance of every unique TCRbeta CDR3 rearrangement. For each sample, productive Simpson clonality was calculated by taking the square root of Simpson's diversity index across productive rearrangements. In TCRdb, the immuneACCESS table is reduced to in-frame sequences with V and J assigned. These tables do not hold every clone; where another copy was compared, an unresolved V gene accounts for under half, and the others remain unexplained. V and J calls and clone size follow that table, whereas D and trimming were derived from the DNA. This sample has 30,000 to 35,000 clones in its table, and roughly 93% of those were observed once. The top ten hold around 5.2% of the sample.

Collaborating institutions collected whole blood in K2EDTA tubes following their own protocols. For TCRbeta analysis, collaborators shipped samples in one of three forms: frozen whole blood, isolated PBMCs, or DNA extracted from either of those sample types. Including the terminal cysteine and phenylalanine, the CDR3 comprises 14 residues. The retained sequence is limited to the CDR3, 42 bases, with the frame set at the first base. The junction carries 5 bases between V and J, which are trimmed by 0 bases and 2 bases respectively. CDR1 and CDR2 are read off the germline V gene as LGHNA and YNFKEQ. As for this clone: Its specific antigen is unknown. Per-nucleotide qualities are absent, and no much larger clonotype sits a single base away.

This chain is built from TRBV4-2 and TRBJ2-1, with an unclear D gene assignment. Source material: peripheral blood. The clonotype comes from a human donor in a cohort sampled during active COVID-19. This receptor has the CDR3 CASSQDTAYNEQFF. The DNA sequence is TGTGCCAGCAGCCAAGATACTGCCTACAATGAGCAGTTCTTC.